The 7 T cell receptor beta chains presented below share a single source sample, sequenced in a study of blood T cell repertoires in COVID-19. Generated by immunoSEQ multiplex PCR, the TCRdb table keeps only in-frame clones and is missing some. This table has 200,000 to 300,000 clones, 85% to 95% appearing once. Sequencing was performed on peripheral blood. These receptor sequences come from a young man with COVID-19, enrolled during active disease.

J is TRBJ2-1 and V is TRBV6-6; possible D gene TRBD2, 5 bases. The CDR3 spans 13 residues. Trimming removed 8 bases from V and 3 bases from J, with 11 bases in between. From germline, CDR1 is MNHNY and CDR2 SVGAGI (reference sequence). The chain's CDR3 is CASVDWVYNEQFF. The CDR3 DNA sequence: TGTGCCAGCGTGGACTGGGTCTACAATGAGCAGTTCTTC.

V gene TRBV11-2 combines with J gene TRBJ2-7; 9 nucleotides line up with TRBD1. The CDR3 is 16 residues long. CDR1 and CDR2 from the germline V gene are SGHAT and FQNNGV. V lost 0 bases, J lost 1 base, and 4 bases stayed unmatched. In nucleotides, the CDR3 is TGTGCCAGCAGCTTAGATATAGGACAGGGGTCCTACGAGCAGTACTTC. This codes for CASSLDIGQGSYEQYF.

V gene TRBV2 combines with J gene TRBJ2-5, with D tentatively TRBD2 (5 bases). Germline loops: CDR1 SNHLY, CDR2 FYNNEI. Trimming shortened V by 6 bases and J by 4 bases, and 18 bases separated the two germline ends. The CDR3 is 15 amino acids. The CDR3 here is CASSTEPRGGETQYF. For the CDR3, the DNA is TGTGCCAGCAGCACCGAGCCTCGAGGAGGAGAGACCCAGTACTTC.

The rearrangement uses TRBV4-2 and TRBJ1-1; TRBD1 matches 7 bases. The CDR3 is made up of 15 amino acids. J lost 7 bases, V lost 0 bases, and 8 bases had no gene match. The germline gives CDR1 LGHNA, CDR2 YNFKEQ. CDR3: CASSQDWSGGSEAFF. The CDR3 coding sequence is TGTGCCAGCAGCCAAGATTGGTCAGGGGGTAGTGAAGCTTTCTTT.

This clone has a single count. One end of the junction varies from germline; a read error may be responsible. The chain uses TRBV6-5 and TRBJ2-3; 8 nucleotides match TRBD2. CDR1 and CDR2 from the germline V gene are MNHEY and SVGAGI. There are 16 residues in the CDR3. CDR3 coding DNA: TGTGCCAGCAGTTACTACGGGGGGGCTAGCACCGATACGCAGTATTTT. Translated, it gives CASSYYGGASTDTQYF.

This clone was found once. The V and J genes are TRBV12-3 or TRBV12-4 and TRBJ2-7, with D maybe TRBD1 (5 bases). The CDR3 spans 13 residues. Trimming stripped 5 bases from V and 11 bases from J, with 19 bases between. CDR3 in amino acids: CASSPTMGLGKYF. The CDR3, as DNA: TGTGCCAGCAGTCCAACGATGGGGCTTGGCAAGTACTTC.

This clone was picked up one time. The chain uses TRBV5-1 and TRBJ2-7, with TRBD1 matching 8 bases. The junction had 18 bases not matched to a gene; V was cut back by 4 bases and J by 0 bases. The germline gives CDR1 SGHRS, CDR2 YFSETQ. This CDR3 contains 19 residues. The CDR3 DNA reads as TGCGCCAGCAGCCGGGTGATTAGCAGGGGGCTATCTAGCTCCTACGAGCAGTACTTC. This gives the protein CASSRVISRGLSSSYEQYF.